A single sample is the source of the 28 T cell receptor beta chains below, sequenced in a study of OX40 agonist ivuxolimab in advanced cancers. Here immunoSEQ multiplex PCR was the method, and the copy in TCRdb shows in-frame clones only, minus some. The sample lists under 85,000 clones, roughly nine tenths seen once, with around 0.28% in the top ten. The source material was CD4+ or CD8+ T cells sorted from blood, sampled in a trial of the OX40 agonist ivuxolimab. The receptor set was obtained from an adult with an advanced solid tumor such as melanoma, head and neck, liver or kidney cancer.

As DNA, the CDR3 is TGTGCCATCACCTTCGACAGGGGGAAGACTGAAGCTTTCTTT. Protein sequence: CAITFDRGKTEAFF. The rearrangement joins TRBV10-3 to TRBJ1-1, with 9 bases lining up with TRBD1. The CDR3 has 14 amino acids. The V gene's germline CDR1 is ENHRY and CDR2 SYGVKD. Trimming at V came to 7 bases and at J to 5 bases, leaving 8 bases not matched to a gene.

This rearrangement joins TRBV7-8 to TRBJ2-7; tentative D call: TRBD1 (6 bases). CDR3 length equals 14 residues. Germline V lookup: CDR1 SGHVS, CDR2 FQNEAQ. V lost 0 bases and J 4 bases, leaving 10 bases between the germline ends. CDR3 sequence: CASSLADSRYEQYF. The CDR3 bases are TGTGCCAGCAGCTTAGCGGACAGCCGGTACGAGCAGTACTTC. Looking up the rest from reference TRBV7-8 and TRBJ2-7 gives the full variable domain: GAGVSQSPRYKVAKRGQDVALRCDPISGHVSLFWYQQALGQGPEFLTYFQNEAQLDKSGLPSDRFFAERPEGSVSTLKIQRTQQEDSAVYLCASSLADSRYEQYFGPGTRLTVT.

The J gene is TRBJ2-7, the V gene TRBV7-9, with TRBD1 matching 7 bases. With V trimmed by 4 bases and J by 2 bases, 5 bases remained unmatched. In germline, CDR1 is SEHNR, CDR2 FQNEAQ (reference sequence). The CDR3 sequence is 14 residues long. As DNA, the CDR3 is TGTGCCAGCAGCTCGGGACAGAAAACCTACGAGCAGTACTTC. Translation: CASSSGQKTYEQYF.

The rearrangement links TRBV27 to TRBJ1-6; TRBD1 aligns across 7 bases. The CDR3 covers 14 residues. CDR1 and CDR2 (germline): MNHEY, SMNVEV (reference sequence). V gave up 6 bases and J gave up 7 bases; unmatched junction bases: 6. CDR3 sequence: CASRLQGDNSPLHF. The DNA of the CDR3 is TGTGCCAGCAGGCTCCAGGGGGACAATTCACCCCTCCACTTT.

The V call is TRBV7-8, the J call TRBJ2-7; maybe TRBD1 (6 bases). The CDR3 loop spans 17 amino acids. Germline lookup yields CDR1 SGHVS and CDR2 FQNEAQ. With 4 bases removed from V and 2 bases from J, the gap between germline ends came to 21 bases. The CDR3 coding sequence is TGTGCCAGCAGCTCGGGACATCAATGGGCTAAAGCCTACGAGCAGTACTTC. It codes for CASSSGHQWAKAYEQYF.

The chain carries TRBV15 and TRBJ2-4, with D unclear. The length of the CDR3 is 15 residues. V lost 1 base and J lost 2, with 9 bases in between. The germline CDR1 and CDR2 sequences are LNHNV and YYDKDF (reference sequence). Here the CDR3 reads CATSRVEVTKNIQYF. The CDR3 DNA reads TGTGCCACCAGCAGAGTTGAGGTGACCAAAAACATTCAGTACTTC.

The chain is built from TRBV29-1 and TRBJ2-1; 12 bases fit TRBD2. After removal of 1 base from V and 10 bases from J, the junction contained 5 bases not matched to a gene. Per the germline V gene, CDR1 is SQVTM and CDR2 is ANQGSEA. There are 14 residues in the CDR3. CDR3 sequence reads: CSVEGTSGVGEQFF. The DNA of the CDR3 is TGCAGCGTTGAAGGGACTAGCGGGGTGGGGGAGCAGTTCTTC.

V gene TRBV2 combines with J gene TRBJ1-5, with 10 positions matching TRBD1. The CDR3 is 14 amino acids. CDR1 is SNHLY and CDR2 is FYNNEI in the germline V gene. Trimming at V came to 6 bases and at J to 6 bases, leaving 5 bases not matched to a gene. The CDR3 DNA is TGTGCCAGCAGGGAGACAGGGGGCGGTCAGCCCCAGCATTTT. Its protein is CASRETGGGQPQHF.

This clone was observed a single time. V gene TRBV10-3 combines with J gene TRBJ1-3; weak D call: TRBD1 (5 bases). V shed 11 bases and J shed 8 bases, with 22 bases lying between them. This CDR3 has 14 amino acids. Germline loops: CDR1 ENHRY, CDR2 SYGVKD. CDR3 loop: CASHRDGGSDTIYF. CDR3 DNA: TGTGCCTCGCACCGGGACGGAGGATCTGACACCATATATTTT.

The J gene is TRBJ2-1, the V gene TRBV12-2; no DNA check was done on the table's D call, TRBD1. TRBV12-2 is classified as a pseudogene. The CDR3 runs to 12 residues. The CDR3 loop is CAKGGSGGEQFF. The CDR3, as DNA: TGTGCAAAAGGGGGTAGTGGTGGTGAGCAGTTCTTC.

The chain employs TRBV6-5 and TRBJ1-5, with D possibly being TRBD1 (6 bases). CDR3 size: 15 residues. Germline V gives CDR1 MNHEY, CDR2 SVGAGI. The germline V and J ends were trimmed by 6 bases and 5 bases, with 17 bases remaining between them. The CDR3 reads CASSPSPGAHQPQHF. The CDR3 DNA reads as TGTGCCAGCAGCCCCTCCCCGGGGGCGCATCAGCCCCAGCATTTT.

The chain combines TRBV5-4 with TRBJ2-1; D is ambiguous. V shed 2 bases and J shed 0 bases, with 3 bases lying between them. The length of the CDR3 is 13 residues. In germline, CDR1 is SGHNT, CDR2 YYREEE (reference sequence). The CDR3 reads CASSLYSYNEQFF. For the CDR3, the DNA is TGTGCCAGCAGCTTATACTCCTACAATGAGCAGTTCTTC.

The gene calls are TRBV7-9 and TRBJ1-3, with 7 positions matching TRBD1. The CDR3 is 15 amino acids. V lost 7 bases and J lost 1; bases outside the gene matches: 7. Germline V gene lookup returns CDR1 SEHNR and CDR2 FQNEAQ (reference sequence). The CDR3 DNA is TGTGCCAGCACCCAAGGGACAGCATCTGGAAACACCATATATTTT. Translation gives CASTQGTASGNTIYF.

V and J are TRBV5-1 and TRBJ2-3; 9 positions match TRBD2. The V gene's germline CDR1 is SGHRS and CDR2 YFSETQ. This CDR3 region has 16 residues. The trim removed 3 bases at V and 6 bases at J, leaving 11 bases unmatched. The CDR3 DNA reads TGCGCCAGCAGCTCAGGTGCTAGCGGGAAGGTCGATACGCAGTATTTT. This gives the protein CASSSGASGKVDTQYF. Combining the CDR3 with reference TRBV5-1 and TRBJ2-3 gives the whole variable domain KAGVTQTPRYLIKTRGQQVTLSCSPISGHRSVSWYQQTPGQGLQFLFEYFSETQRNKGNFPGRFSGRQFSNSRSEMNVSTLELGDSALYLCASSSGASGKVDTQYFGPGTRLTVL.

V is TRBV11-2 and J is TRBJ2-7; TRBD1 matches at 7 bases. The V gene end was trimmed by 5 bases and the J gene end by 1 base; junction bases not matched to a gene: 8. The CDR3 spans 15 residues. CDR1 and CDR2 (germline): SGHAT, FQNNGV. The CDR3 bases are TGTGCCAGCAGCGGCACCAGGGGGTCATCCTACGAGCAGTACTTC. The encoded protein is CASSGTRGSSYEQYF.

The genes are TRBV9 and TRBJ1-4; TRBD1 aligns across 11 bases. Germline-derived CDR1 and CDR2 are SGDLS and YYNGEE. The ends lost 0 bases at V and 3 bases at J; junction bases unmatched: 1. The CDR3 spans 16 residues. The CDR3 reads CASSVAGQGANEKLFF. In nucleotides, the CDR3 is TGTGCCAGCAGCGTAGCGGGACAGGGGGCTAATGAAAAACTGTTTTTT.

This clone appeared a single time. This chain uses TRBV28 with TRBJ1-1; TRBD1 might be the D (6 bases). V lost 2 bases and J lost 7, with 14 bases in between. From germline, CDR1 is MDHEN and CDR2 SYDVKM. This CDR3 has 14 residues. CDR3 sequence: CASSLPGDEGEAFF. For the CDR3, the DNA is TGTGCCAGCAGTTTACCAGGGGACGAGGGTGAAGCTTTCTTT.

The CDR3 DNA follows: TGTGCATTGGAGGAACAGGCCTCAACTAATGAAAAACTGTTTTTT. Amino acid sequence: CALEEQASTNEKLFF. This chain links TRBV30 with TRBJ1-4; D might be TRBD1 (5 bases). The CDR3 extends over 15 amino acids. Looked up from germline, CDR1 is GTSNPN and CDR2 is SVGIG (reference sequence). The complete variable domain, with remaining parts taken from reference TRBV30 and TRBJ1-4, reads SQTIHQWPATLVQPVGSPLSLECTVEGTSNPNLYWYRQAAGRGLQLLFYSVGIGQISSEVPQNLSASRPQDRQFILSSKKLLLSDSGFYLCALEEQASTNEKLFFGSGTQLSVL.

The chain couples TRBV6-1 to TRBJ2-1, with TRBD2 matching over 10 bases. V lost 4 bases to trimming and J lost 7 bases; unmatched junction nucleotides: 7. Germline assignment: CDR1 MNHNS and CDR2 SASEGT. This CDR3 has 15 amino acids. The CDR3 DNA sequence: TGTGCCAGCAGTGGCGGGCTAGCGGGAGAGAATGAGCAGTTCTTC. This codes for CASSGGLAGENEQFF.

V gene TRBV19 combines with J gene TRBJ2-7; D is perhaps TRBD1 or TRBD2 (5 bases each). CDR3 size: 14 residues. Trimming left V 10 bases short and J 0 bases short, with 16 bases between. Germline V lookup: CDR1 LNHDA, CDR2 SQIVND (reference sequence). The chain's CDR3 is CATSVGRSSYEQYF. The DNA of the CDR3 is TGTGCCACCTCCGTGGGACGGAGCTCCTACGAGCAGTACTTC.

The V gene is TRBV10-3, the J gene TRBJ2-5; TRBD1 aligns across 8 bases. The J call is doubtful: the DNA matches TRBJ2-7 better. The CDR3 is made up of 15 amino acids. The germline gives CDR1 ENHRY, CDR2 SYGVKD. The DNA for the CDR3 is TGTGCCATCAGGGATTCCGGGACAGGAACCTACGAGCAGTACTTC. Its translation is CAIRDSGTGTYEQYF.

The chain couples TRBV6-1 to TRBJ1-3; the D is unclear. Deletions cut 6 bases from V and 8 bases from J, with 14 bases between. The CDR3 has 13 residues. Looked up from germline, CDR1 is MNHNS and CDR2 is SASEGT. The chain's CDR3 is CASRTERRDTIYF. The CDR3 coding sequence is TGTGCCAGCAGAACAGAACGTAGGGACACCATATATTTT.

Here the CDR3 reads CAALKPPYGYTF. The CDR3 DNA follows: TGTGCCGCCTTAAAACCCCCCTATGGCTACACCTTC. The rearrangement links TRBV6-5 to TRBJ1-2, with D hard to call. The V gene lost 11 bases and the J gene lost 4 bases, with 14 bases spanning the gap. This CDR3 region has 12 residues. Germline V CDR1 and CDR2: MNHEY, SVGAGI.

This chain connects TRBV6-1 to TRBJ2-7, with 10 nucleotides matching TRBD1. Trimming removed 10 bases from V and 3 bases from J; junction bases left unmatched: 9. The CDR3 length is 14 residues. Germline-derived CDR1 and CDR2 are MNHNS and SASEGT. The CDR3 here is CATTERTGGYEQYF. The DNA of the CDR3 is TGTGCCACCACAGAACGGACAGGGGGCTACGAGCAGTACTTC.

This chain joins TRBV5-1 and TRBJ2-7; D unresolved. From germline, CDR1 is SGHRS and CDR2 YFSETQ. V was clipped by 3 bases and J by 2 bases, with 6 bases between them. The CDR3 loop spans 12 amino acids. CDR3 loop: CASSSVPYEQYF. In DNA form, the CDR3 reads TGCGCCAGCAGCTCGGTACCCTACGAGCAGTACTTC. The whole variable domain, filled in from reference TRBV5-1 and TRBJ2-7, reads KAGVTQTPRYLIKTRGQQVTLSCSPISGHRSVSWYQQTPGQGLQFLFEYFSETQRNKGNFPGRFSGRQFSNSRSEMNVSTLELGDSALYLCASSSVPYEQYFGPGTRLTVT.

The chain uses TRBV18 and TRBJ2-1; 8 nucleotides line up with TRBD2. The CDR3 contains 15 residues. Losses at the gene ends were 3 bases for V and 7 bases for J; bases not matched to a gene: 8. Germline CDR1 is KGHSH and CDR2 is LQKENI. The DNA of the CDR3 is TGTGCCAGCTCACCGGTGCGGGAGGCTGGGAATGAGCAGTTCTTC. Its protein is CASSPVREAGNEQFF.

The V and J genes are TRBV19 and TRBJ1-4, with D possibly TRBD1 on 5 matching bases. Trimming pared 1 base from V and 0 bases from J, leaving 15 bases between. Looked up from germline, CDR1 is LNHDA and CDR2 is SQIVND (reference sequence). This CDR3 region has 18 residues. The CDR3 coding sequence is TGTGCCAGTAGTATAGCCTTCCAGACAGTTACAACTAATGAAAAACTGTTTTTT. The encoded protein is CASSIAFQTVTTNEKLFF.

The chain carries TRBV11-2 and TRBJ1-1; 8 bases line up with TRBD1. This CDR3 comprises 16 residues. Germline V gene lookup returns CDR1 SGHAT and CDR2 FQNNGV. Trimming cost V 1 base and J 0 bases; bases outside gene matches: 4. The CDR3 nucleotides read TGTGCCAGCAGCTTAGTCATGGGACAGGTGAACACTGAAGCTTTCTTT. Translating gives CASSLVMGQVNTEAFF.